These T cell receptor beta chains were read from a single sample in a study of cytomegalovirus exposure and HLA in healthy donors. Repertoires were generated with immunoSEQ multiplex PCR, while TCRdb's copy carries only in-frame clones and drops some. This table has about 180,000 clones, about 80% appearing once. Sequencing used PBMCs. Every receptor here comes from a young man in good health and CMV-seronegative. Both conserved end residues are part of each CDR3. The D gene is left open where the match is weak. The listing skips clone size in some rows; elsewhere it reads once, few, many or a size class.

d_gene,v_gene,j_gene,abundance,CDR3nt,CDR3aa
.,TRBV7-2,TRBJ2-7,.,TGTGCCAGCGCCCAACTTTTCTACGAGCAGTACTTC,CASAQLFYEQYF
.,TRBV7-9,TRBJ1-3,few,TGTGCCAGCAGCCCTCCGGGACAAATCTCTGGAAACACCATATATTTT,CASSPPGQISGNTIYF
TRBD1,TRBV19,TRBJ1-2,.,TGTGCCAGTAGCACGGCAGGGGGCGCCTATGGCTACACCTTC,CASSTAGGAYGYTF
.,TRBV5-5,TRBJ1-2,few,TGTGCCAGCAGCTTGGGTCCTGTGGGGGCTGGCTACACCTTC,CASSLGPVGAGYTF
.,TRBV7-7,TRBJ2-1,once,TGTGCTAGCAGCCGAGGCCCGACTAAAAACAATGAGCAGTTCTTC,CASSRGPTKNNEQFF
.,TRBV19,TRBJ1-1,.,TGTGCCAGTAGCAGCAGGGGGAACACTGAAGCTTTCTTT,CASSSRGNTEAFF
.,TRBV30,TRBJ1-1,once,TGTGTCCCTGACTTCATTTGGAACACTGAAGCTTTCTTT,CVPDFIWNTEAFF
TRBD1,TRBV7-9,TRBJ1-1,.,TGTGCCAGCAGCTTTGACAGGGTTTACACTGAAGCTTTCTTT,CASSFDRVYTEAFF
.,TRBV6-1,TRBJ2-3,many,TGTGCCAGCAGTGCCCCTCCGGGGGGCCCCCGGAATACGCAGTATTTT,CASSAPPGGPRNTQYF
.,TRBV28,TRBJ1-1,.,TGTGCCACCTACGAAACTATGAACACTGAAGCTTTCTTT,CATYETMNTEAFF
TRBD1,TRBV5-4,TRBJ1-1,.,TGTGCCAGCAGCCTGACTGACAGGGGTTCGACTGAAGCTTTCTTT,CASSLTDRGSTEAFF
TRBD1,TRBV6-5,TRBJ1-1,few,TGTGCCAGCAGTTACTCGTATACAGGGGGCTTAACTGAAGCTTTCTTT,CASSYSYTGGLTEAFF
.,TRBV6-5,TRBJ1-6,.,TGTGCCAGCAGCTGGGACACAACTAATCCACCCCTCCACTTT,CASSWDTTNPPLHF
TRBD1,TRBV11-3,TRBJ2-1,.,TGTGCCAGCGGACAGGGACTTATGGATGAGCAGTTCTTC,CASGQGLMDEQFF
.,TRBV5-6,TRBJ2-5,.,TGTGCCAGCTCAAATATACCTGTAGGGGCCCAGTACTTC,CASSNIPVGAQYF
.,TRBV6-1,TRBJ2-1,few,TGTGCCAGCAGCCAACAGGGAGACTCCTACAATGAGCAGTTCTTC,CASSQQGDSYNEQFF
TRBD2,TRBV30,TRBJ2-1,.,TGTGCCTGGAGCCGGGGAGGGATCTACAATGAGCAGTTCTTC,CAWSRGGIYNEQFF
.,TRBV19,TRBJ1-1,.,TGTGCCAGTAGTTCCGACAGGAGGAACACTGAAGCTTTCTTT,CASSSDRRNTEAFF
TRBD1,TRBV9,TRBJ1-4,.,TGTGCCAGCAGCGTAGTTCAGGGGGCTGCTAATGAAAAACTGTTTTTT,CASSVVQGAANEKLFF
.,TRBV18,TRBJ2-3,.,TGTGCCAGCTCACCCACAGACAGAGATACGCAGTATTTT,CASSPTDRDTQYF
TRBD2,TRBV5-1,TRBJ2-4,few,TGCGCCAGCAGCCTAGACTATTCGGGAGGGATGGCCAAAAACATTCAGTACTTC,CASSLDYSGGMAKNIQYF
.,TRBV13,TRBJ2-1,few,TGTGCCAGCAGCCCACCCGGGACTCACCCCCCCTCCTACAATGAGCAGTTCTTC,CASSPPGTHPPSYNEQFF
.,TRBV7-8,TRBJ2-3,.,TGTGCCAGCGGAGGACTTACAGATACGCAGTATTTT,CASGGLTDTQYF
.,TRBV2,TRBJ1-1,.,TGTGCCAGCACGGTGGGGAACAGGGACACTGAAGCTTTCTTT,CASTVGNRDTEAFF
.,TRBV4-3,TRBJ1-2,few,TGCGCCAGCAGCCAAGATTGGGGAGCTGGCTATGGCTACACCTTC,CASSQDWGAGYGYTF
TRBD2,TRBV6-1,TRBJ2-2,.,TGTGCCAGCAGTGGGGCTAGCGGGAGCCCCGGGGAGCTGTTTTTT,CASSGASGSPGELFF
TRBD2,TRBV13,TRBJ2-5,.,TGTGCCAGCAGCACCCGGGGGGGCCAAGAGACCCAGTACTTC,CASSTRGGQETQYF
TRBD1,TRBV27,TRBJ2-1,few,TGTGCCAGCAGTTTGGGACAGGGAAGATTGGATGAGCAGTTCTTC,CASSLGQGRLDEQFF
.,TRBV7-8,TRBJ2-7,.,TGTGCCAGCAGCTTAGCGGGGTGGCAGGGGAACTACGAGCAGTACTTC,CASSLAGWQGNYEQYF
.,TRBV30,TRBJ2-7,.,TGTGCCTGGAGTGTAATGGTAAGGGGTCACGAGCAGTACTTC,CAWSVMVRGHEQYF
TRBD2,TRBV7-2,TRBJ2-1,once,TGTGCCAGCAGCTTAGACTGGACTAGCGGGGTGGATGAGCAGTTCTTC,CASSLDWTSGVDEQFF
.,TRBV5-4,TRBJ2-5,.,TGTGCCAGCCGATCTACCCAGCGTAGCCAAGAGACCCAGTACTTC,CASRSTQRSQETQYF
TRBD2,TRBV10-3,TRBJ2-7,.,TGTGCCATCAGTCCCACTAGCGGGAGCTACGAGCAGTACTTC,CAISPTSGSYEQYF
.,TRBV5-1,TRBJ1-2,.,TGCGCCAGCAGCTCCGATCAGGGTGGCTATGGCTACACCTTC,CASSSDQGGYGYTF
TRBD2,TRBV27,TRBJ2-7,once,TGTGCCAGCAGGCGGGGGGGCTCGCAGTACGAGCAGTACTTC,CASRRGGSQYEQYF
TRBD1,TRBV30,TRBJ1-2,.,TGTGCCTGGATACAGGGGTCTAACTATGGCTACACCTTC,CAWIQGSNYGYTF
.,TRBV19,TRBJ1-4,.,TGTGCCAGTAGTACAGGAACTAATGAAAAACTGTTTTTT,CASSTGTNEKLFF
.,TRBV4-3,TRBJ2-1,.,TGCGCCAGCAGCCAAGATATAGAGGGCCTCAATGAGCAGTTCTTC,CASSQDIEGLNEQFF